This TCR beta chain emerged from a study of OX40 agonist ivuxolimab in advanced cancers. As for this clone: Its antigen is unidentified.

The CDR3 has 17 residues. Trimming at V came to 0 bases and at J to 5 bases, leaving 12 bases not matched to a gene. CDR1 is MGHRA and CDR2 is YSYEKL in the germline V gene. Regarding the study as a whole: Individuals who were partial responders at 0.1-3.0 mg/kg had clonal expansion that ranked among the lowest. Antigens targeted by the expanded peripheral T cells were not determined.

Generated by immunoSEQ multiplex PCR, the TCRdb table keeps only in-frame clones and is missing some. The sample records 65,000 to 80,000 clones, over 85% being singletons. The genes are TRBV4-1 and TRBJ1-2; 7 bases agree with TRBD1. This receptor was obtained from an adult with an advanced solid tumor such as melanoma, head and neck, liver or kidney cancer. Sample: CD4+ or CD8+ T cells sorted from blood, taken in a trial of the OX40 agonist ivuxolimab. CDR3 sequence: CASSQEAVRGRGYGYTF. In nucleotides, the CDR3 is TGCGCCAGCAGCCAAGAAGCGGTGAGGGGGCGAGGGTATGGCTACACCTTC.